The T cell receptor (beta chain) under discussion was sequenced for a study of beta chain features in type 1 diabetes (dated by TCRdb to the late 2010s). A note on the overall study: Patients and healthy donors did not differ in mean age, gender distribution, total cell number or subset yield. The study compared the TCRB repertoires of sorted circulating CD4+ T cell subsets in recently diagnosed type 1 diabetes patients with those in matched healthy donors. Whereas all 30 or so donors provided naive and central memory subsets, regulatory and stem cell-like memory subsets were isolated from just 8 patients and roughly eight healthy donors. Across all samples, around 100 million sorted cells were examined, and cell number per subset correlated strongly with RNA yield.

Each donor gave one peripheral blood draw, roughly 0.12 L on average, collected into heparinised tubes. Using a panel that included CD45RO, CCR7, CD25, CD127, CD95 and CD27, naive, central memory, regulatory and stem cell-like memory CD4+ T cells were sorted on a BD FACSAria II. A purity above 98% was achieved for all sorted populations. Right away, PBMCs were isolated by Lymphoprep density gradient centrifugation and were stained directly, with no culture step. So that batch effects would be minimized, each experiment stained and sorted samples in pairs, pairing one healthy donor with one patient. In the case of this clone: Its antigen remains undetermined. No much larger clone is present one base from it, and per-base qualities are unavailable.

Overall results and qualifications from the work: Type 1 diabetes patients showed a moderate but significant shortening of TCRB CDR3 length in all four CD4+ subsets. HLA sub-analyses involved small numbers of individuals, so any influence of HLA type on TCRB rearrangement remained unresolved. Sequencing cDNA rather than genomic DNA could over-represent highly expressing activated cells, although activation and CD3 levels did not differ between groups. Naive, central memory and regulatory TCRB repertoires appeared to be more similar among patients than among healthy donors. Patients with type 1 diabetes made fewer insertions and deleted more nucleotides at VDJ recombination sites, implying thymic rearrangement abnormalities. PCR might favor shorter templates, but patient and control samples were amplified and corrected together, so any skew would affect both groups equally.

The entire amount of isolated RNA was reverse transcribed using the High Capacity cDNA Reverse Transcription Kit, so the sequenced TCRB transcripts were expressed ones. Deep immunoSEQ sequencing was performed on naive, central memory and regulatory T cell samples, with an average of about 3.57 million total reads per sample. Sorted cells were lysed in RLT buffer and RNA was extracted with DNase-treated RNeasy Micro or Mini kits, depending on cell number. Each cell subset was processed separately to prevent cross-contamination, with patient and healthy donor samples processed together. The immunoSEQ multiplex PCR was used to amplify TCRB sequences from cDNA, yielding 87-bp fragments that span the CDR3 region. The amplicons were sequenced using the Illumina HiSeq platform. As for the authors' bioinformatics: Synthetic template baselines were used to correct PCR bias computationally, reads within Hamming distance 2 were collapsed together, and singletons that could not be merged were discarded. By aligning reads against IMGT, V, D and J genes, CDR3 length, and insertions or deletions at six rearrangement sites were assigned. Within each subset, clonotype counts were normalized to the number of sorted cells before true diversity and Gini coefficients were calculated with the tcR R package. Repertoire sharing was quantified using the overlap coefficient calculated on TCRB nucleotide sequences. Out-of-frame TCRB sequences from naive cells were analyzed as a proxy for the pre-selection repertoire. TCRdb holds this immuneACCESS table with in-frame rearrangements only. Some clones are missing; in checked studies, unresolved V genes explain under half, and the rest has no known cause. The DNA was the basis for D and trimming; V, J and clone size are from that table. The sample has some 360,000 clones on record, 15% to 20% of them singletons. The leading ten clones occupy 0.035% to 0.05% of the sample.

CDR1 SGDLS and CDR2 YYNGEE were looked up in the germline V gene. From the cysteine up to the phenylalanine, the CDR3 has a length of 15 residues. The retained sequence is limited to the CDR3, 45 bases, with the frame set at the first base. After removal of 4 bases from V and 4 bases from J, the junction retains 6 bases not matched to a gene. The rearranged segments are TRBV9 and TRBJ2-2, with 8 bases in between that match TRBD2. This TCR was recovered from a woman between 18 and 30 years old in good health. Material: naive CD4+ T cells from blood. Sample cell subset or site, as interpreted from the label and publication: true naive CD4+ T cells. The DNA reads TGTGCCAGCAGCCCATCGGGAGGGTTCACCGGGGAGCTGTTTTTT. Translated, it reads CASSPSGGFTGELFF.